A single T cell receptor beta chain is shown here with its context. What it binds is not known. A read error may produce the germline difference seen at one junction end. Treatment of the sample: roughly 19 received Ad26.COV2.S at low or high dose, single or two shots; five or six received placebo; per-sample allocation not given. The investigators took samples on day 63 after the first vaccine or placebo injection. The CDR3 runs 14 residues. Looked up from germline, CDR1 is SGHTS and CDR2 is YDEGEE. The sample originates from a study of Ad26.COV2.S vaccination and SARS-CoV-2 variants. Study-level information: Intramuscularly, Ad26.COV2.S was given either once or twice, 56 days apart. Study-level points and caveats: Reported post-vaccination CD8+ and CD4+ T cell responses to spike showed substantial breadth.

The data were produced by immunoSEQ multiplex PCR, yet TCRdb's version contains in-frame clones alone and is incomplete. The sample contains 300,000 to 400,000 clones, roughly 87% of which appear only once. This chain uses TRBV5-8 with TRBJ1-5, with 7 positions matching TRBD1. The sample consisted of peripheral blood, taken in a trial of Ad26.COV2.S vaccine versus placebo. The sequence was obtained from a person aged 18-60 years who received the Ad26.COV2.S COVID-19 vaccine or a placebo. Written as DNA, the CDR3 is TGTGCCAGCACCTTGACAGGGAGCAATCAGCCCCAGCATTTT. This encodes CASTLTGSNQPQHF.